The present T cell receptor (beta chain) was sequenced within a study of metastatic and nonmetastatic thyroid tumors. Across the whole study: Across peripheral blood and tumor or nodule tissue samples taken from malignant and benign thyroid patients, the repertoires were compared with one another.

Study-wide findings and caveats: As reported, TCR beta diversity in blood and tumor was significantly higher in malignant thyroid tumors than in benign nodules.

Patients underwent thyroid surgery, and none had received any treatment before it. With MiXCR, TCRdb reprocessed the PCR reads. The sample includes roughly 61,000 clones, approximately 4% of them seen just once. This clone was detected ten times or more. What it binds is not known. The CDR3 length is 12 residues. Trimming pared 5 bases from V and 8 bases from J, leaving 12 bases between. Germline CDR1 and CDR2: MNHNS and SASEGT. The sample consisted of blood. This receptor was identified in a female donor with papillary thyroid cancer or a benign thyroid nodule (not recorded which). Some clones in this sample may be carry-over from other donors' samples. The J gene is TRBJ1-1, the V gene TRBV6-1; D may be TRBD1 (5 bases). The CDR3 nucleotides are TGTGCCAGCAGTTATAGGGGCGGCGAAGCTTTCTTT. Translated: CASSYRGGEAFF.